Below, one TCR beta chain is given with its context. This specimen belongs to a study of T cell responses to AZD1222 COVID-19 vaccine. The CDR3 runs 14 residues. The germline V and J ends were trimmed by 5 bases and 4 bases, with 12 bases remaining between them. Germline V gene sequence: CDR1 SGHTA, CDR2 FQGNSA. Sequenced by immunoSEQ multiplex PCR; TCRdb stores in-frame clones only, minus some. This sample has 100,000 to 110,000 clones, with less than 90% found just once. Here the sequenced sample was peripheral blood, taken on day 0 of AZD1222 vaccination. The source is an adult in good health. The chain is built from TRBV7-2 and TRBJ1-3; no definite D call. CDR3 in DNA: TGTGCCAGCAGCCCCCCGGGCCTAGGAAACACCATATATTTT. Protein sequence: CASSPPGLGNTIYF.